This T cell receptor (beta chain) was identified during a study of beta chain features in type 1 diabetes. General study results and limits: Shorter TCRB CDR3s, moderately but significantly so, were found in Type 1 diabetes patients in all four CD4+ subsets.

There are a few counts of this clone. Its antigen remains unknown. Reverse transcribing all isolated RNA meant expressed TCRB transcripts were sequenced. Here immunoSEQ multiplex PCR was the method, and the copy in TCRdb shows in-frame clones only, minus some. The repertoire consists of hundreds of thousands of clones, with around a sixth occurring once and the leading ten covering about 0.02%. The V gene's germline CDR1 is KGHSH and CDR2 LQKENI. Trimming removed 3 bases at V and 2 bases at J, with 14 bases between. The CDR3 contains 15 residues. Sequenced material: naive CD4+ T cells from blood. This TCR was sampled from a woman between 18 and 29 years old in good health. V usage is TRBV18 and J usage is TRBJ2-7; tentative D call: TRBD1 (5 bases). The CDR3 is CASSPLGHGTYEQYF. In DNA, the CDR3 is TGTGCCAGCTCACCTCTCGGACACGGAACCTACGAGCAGTACTTC.